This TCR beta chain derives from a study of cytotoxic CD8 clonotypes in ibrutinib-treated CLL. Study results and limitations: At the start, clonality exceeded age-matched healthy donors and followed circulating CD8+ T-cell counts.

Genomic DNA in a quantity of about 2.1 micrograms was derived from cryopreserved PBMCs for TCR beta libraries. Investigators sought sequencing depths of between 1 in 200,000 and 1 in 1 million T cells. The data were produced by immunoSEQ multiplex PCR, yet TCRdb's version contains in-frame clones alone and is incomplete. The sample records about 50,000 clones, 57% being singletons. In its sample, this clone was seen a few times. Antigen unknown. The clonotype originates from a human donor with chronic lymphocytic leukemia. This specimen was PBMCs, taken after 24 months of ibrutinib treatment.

For the CDR3, the DNA is TGTGCCAGCAGCTTTTTTGAGCGGGGAGGGTTGGGGCAGTTCTTC. This encodes CASSFFERGGLGQFF. The chain is built from TRBV7-9 and TRBJ2-1; 7 positions agree with TRBD2. CDR1 and CDR2 from the germline V gene are SEHNR and FQNEAQ (reference sequence). The CDR3 consists of 15 residues. The V gene end was trimmed by 3 bases and the J gene end by 12 bases; junction bases not matched to a gene: 14.